The clone carrying this T cell receptor beta chain turned up a few times. These data come from a study of T cell repertoires in cytomegalovirus infection. For the study at large: An indication of both CMV infection and matching HLA type came from public TCR beta signatures.

Trimming removed 5 bases from V and 7 bases from J, with 12 bases in between. Germline lookup yields CDR1 MNHEY and CDR2 SMNVEV (reference sequence). The CDR3 loop spans 14 amino acids. MiXCR, run by TCRdb on the reads, gives a single entry per CDR3 protein. There are nearly 550,000 distinct CDR3 sequences in the sample; about 15% occur only once, and roughly a quarter lies in the top ten. Sequencing was performed on CD8+ T cells from PBMCs. This sequence originates from a human donor in good health (CMV status not recorded). Some clones in this sample may be carry-over from other donors' samples. The rearrangement uses TRBV27 and TRBJ1-6, with D unclear. The CDR3 region is CASSISGQNSPLHF. CDR3 coding DNA: TGTGCCAGCAGTATCTCAGGTCAAAATTCACCCCTCCACTTT.